Each of the 28 T cell receptor beta chains below was sequenced from the same sample in a study of tumor-infiltrating lymphocytes in primary liver carcinoma. Starting material of about 480 ng total RNA yielded TCR beta cDNA via a constant-region primer. What produced the TCR beta libraries was three nested multiplex PCR rounds using slightly modified ARM-PCR. PCR rounds one and two used TRBV1-TRBV30 forward primers with a C-beta reverse primer for 9 to 10 cycles each. TCRdb re-called the multiplex PCR reads through MiXCR, storing one row per CDR3 protein. The profile covers approximately 92,000 distinct CDR3 sequences, with more than 65% appearing a single time and about 9.2% taken by the ten largest. RNA and DNA were co-extracted from roughly 20-30 mg of unsorted bulk tissue. The sample comprised liver tumor tissue from sampling region 5. Subset in this sample: tumor region T5, tumor centre. The receptors stem from a woman aged 55-70 years with primary liver carcinoma and hepatitis B virus infection.

This chain joins TRBV11-2 and TRBJ2-5; tentative D call: TRBD2 (5 bases). Germline V gene sequence: CDR1 SGHAT, CDR2 FQNNGV. V was clipped by 5 bases and J by 6 bases, with 13 bases between them. The CDR3 is 13 amino acids. CDR3 nucleotides: TGTGCCAGCAGCACCGAGACTATCAAGACCCAGTACTTC. Its protein is CASSTETIKTQYF.

Remarks on this clonotype: Likely a read error: the CDR3 ends without its conserved phenylalanine or tryptophan. The chain is built from TRBV12-3 or TRBV12-4 and TRBJ2-7; 11 bases fit TRBD1. This CDR3 is 15 amino acids long. V lost 3 bases, J lost 6 bases, and 7 bases stayed unmatched. The chain's CDR3 is CASSFMGQGVAEQYY. CDR3 nucleotide sequence: TGTGCCAGCAGTTTCATGGGACAGGGGGTGGCCGAGCAGTACTAC.

The chain is built from TRBV5-1 and TRBJ2-1; D is possibly TRBD2 (6 bases). CDR1 is SGHRS, CDR2 YFSETQ, per germline. V lost 7 bases, J lost 2 bases, and 22 bases lay in between. The CDR3 covers 17 residues. The CDR3 sequence is CASVSGTPAQAYNEQFF. The CDR3 nucleotides are TGCGCCAGCGTTTCCGGGACTCCCGCCCAGGCCTACAATGAGCAGTTCTTC.

The rearrangement links TRBV11-2 to TRBJ1-1; D gene unclear. V was pared by 6 bases and J by 4 bases, with 12 bases between. This CDR3 is 13 amino acids long. Germline loops: CDR1 SGHAT, CDR2 FQNNGV. CDR3 nucleotide sequence: TGTGCCAGCAGTCTCGCTTGGGGCACTGAAGCTTTCTTT. As protein: CASSLAWGTEAFF.

Remarks on this clonotype: As the CDR3 is not closed by the conserved phenylalanine or tryptophan, this likely results from a read error. No DNA is shown, since the ends of the CDR3 on it are uncertain; the CDR3 is the one TCRdb lists. The chain joins TRBV11-2 to TRBJ2-2; TRBD2, the table's D call, was not compared with the DNA. The germline V gene has CDR1 SGHAT and CDR2 FQNNGV. The CDR3 spans 15 residues, counting both ends. CDR3 protein: CASSPPQGPTGEVFY.

For this clonotype: Given a much more abundant clone one base away, this may be a read error. As the CDR3 is not closed by the conserved phenylalanine or tryptophan, this likely results from a read error. The chain has TRBV10-3 and TRBJ2-3, with 8 nucleotides matching TRBD1. The CDR3 is 14 residues long. The junction had 7 bases not matched to a gene; V was cut back by 10 bases and J by 1 base. CDR1 and CDR2 from the germline V gene are ENHRY and SYGVKD. The CDR3, as DNA: TGTGCCACCAGACAGGGGATGGGCACAGATACGCAGTATTCT. This codes for CATRQGMGTDTQYS.

This clonotype has just a few counts. The rearrangement uses TRBV24-1 and TRBJ2-1; D might be TRBD1 (5 bases). The CDR3 is made up of 14 amino acids. Germline values: CDR1 KGHDR, CDR2 SFDVKD. V shed 5 bases and J shed 5 bases, with 12 bases lying between them. CDR3 nucleotide sequence: TGTGCCACCAGTGGGGCAGGGCCAGACAATGAGCAGTTCTTC. Translation: CATSGAGPDNEQFF.

This clonotype was seen only a few times. The junction departs from the called germline gene at one end, perhaps through a read error. This sequence joins TRBV14 and TRBJ2-3; D is possibly TRBD1 or TRBD2 (5 bases each). CDR1 is SGHDN, CDR2 FVKESK, per germline. The CDR3 is 16 amino acids. CDR3 sequence: CASSQETGAPTDRQYF. The CDR3 region has the DNA TGTGCCAGCAGCCAAGAGACCGGGGCACCCACAGATAGGCAGTATTTT.

A word on this clonotype: The junction and the germline gene differ at one end; a read error may be behind it. The chain employs TRBV11-2 and TRBJ2-6; D is tentatively TRBD1 or TRBD2 (5 bases each). The CDR3 is 15 amino acids. The germline gives CDR1 SGHAT, CDR2 FQNNGV. The CDR3 here is CACSLGDAEANVLTF. In DNA, the CDR3 is TGTGCCTGCAGCTTAGGGGACGCAGAGGCCAACGTCCTGACTTTC.

With regard to this clonotype: One junction end does not reproduce the germline sequence, and a read error may be involved. This chain connects TRBV18 to TRBJ2-1; 7 nucleotides line up with TRBD2. CDR1 is KGHSH and CDR2 is LQKENI in the germline V gene. The CDR3 sequence is 19 residues long. The CDR3 region has the DNA TGTGCCAGCTCACCCGGCGCCCTACCGGGACTACCCTTTTCGTATGAGCAATTATTC. Translating it yields CASSPGALPGLPFSYEQLF.

The chain combines TRBV28 with TRBJ1-2; tentative D call: TRBD1 (6 bases). This CDR3 contains 15 residues. Per the germline V gene, CDR1 is MDHEN and CDR2 is SYDVKM. Deletions cut 6 bases from V and 3 bases from J, with 17 bases between. CDR3 residues: CASREVTGSYYGYTF. CDR3 coding DNA: TGTGCCAGCAGAGAAGTGACAGGTAGTTACTATGGCTACACCTTC.

On this clonotype: Mismatch with germline at one junction end may stem from a read error. The chain carries TRBV5-1 and TRBJ1-3; unclear D gene. Looked up from germline, CDR1 is SGHRS and CDR2 is YFSETQ. The length of the CDR3 is 14 residues. The CDR3 region has the DNA TGTGCCAGCAGCTTGATTGGCTCTGGAAACACCATATATTTT. This translates into CASSLIGSGNTIYF.

With regard to this clonotype: The CDR3 does not close with the conserved phenylalanine or tryptophan, likely indicating a read error. V usage is TRBV4-2 and J usage is TRBJ2-7; 9 nucleotides agree with TRBD1. The CDR3 covers 17 residues. Germline V lookup: CDR1 LGHNA, CDR2 YNFKEQ. V lost 4 bases, J lost 4 bases, and 14 bases stayed unmatched. The CDR3, as DNA: TGTGCCAGCAGCCTAGATCCCGTGGGACAGGGTGGTTACGAGCAGTACATC. Encoded protein: CASSLDPVGQGGYEQYI.

This clonotype was observed many times. The chain has TRBV12-3 or TRBV12-4 and TRBJ1-5; perhaps TRBD1 as D (5 bases). The V end lost 5 bases, the J end lost 9 bases, and 11 bases lay between the germline ends. The CDR3 totals 12 residues. Here the CDR3 reads CASSQTQGPQHF. Here the CDR3 DNA reads TGTGCCAGCAGTCAAACCCAGGGGCCCCAGCATTTT.

As concerns this clonotype: The junction departs from germline at one end; a sequencing error may be responsible. V is TRBV5-5 and J is TRBJ1-1; D unresolved. There are 13 residues in the CDR3. Germline CDR1 and CDR2: SGHKS and YYEKEE (reference sequence). DNA for the CDR3: TGTGCCAGCAGCCGGGAGTCCAACACTGAAGCTTCCTTT. Protein sequence: CASSRESNTEASF.

This chain links TRBV28 with TRBJ1-2; D remains unclear. V was clipped by 8 bases and J by 6 bases, with 16 bases between them. The CDR3 is 13 amino acids. Germline CDR1 is MDHEN and CDR2 is SYDVKM. CDR3 sequence (DNA): TGTGCCAGCCATAAGGGCGCTTCGGATGGCTACACCTTC. Its translation is CASHKGASDGYTF.

About this clonotype itself: The junction and the germline gene differ at one end; a read error may be behind it. This chain uses TRBV11-2 with TRBJ1-6, with D perhaps matching TRBD1 (5 bases). Germline V CDR1 and CDR2: SGHAT, FQNNGV. The CDR3 has 15 residues. The CDR3 region has the DNA TGTACCAGCAGCTTAGATCGGAGGGGAGGGTCACCCCTCCATTTT. Its translation is CTSSLDRRGGSPLHF.

With regard to this clonotype: Just one base apart from a much larger clone, this may be a read error. This chain joins TRBV14 and TRBJ2-2; possibly TRBD2 for D (5 bases). The CDR3 spans 16 residues. CDR1 SGHDN and CDR2 FVKESK come from the germline V gene. The CDR3 DNA sequence: TGTGCCAGCGGCCAAAAACTCACAGCGAACACCGGGAAGCTGTTTTTT. This gives the protein CASGQKLTANTGKLFF. Combining the CDR3 with reference TRBV14 and TRBJ2-2 gives the whole variable domain EAGVTQFPSHSVIEKGQTVTLRCDPISGHDNLYWYRRVMGKEIKFLLHFVKESKQDESGMPNNRFLAERTGGTYSTLKVQPAELEDSGVYFCASGQKLTANTGKLFFGEGSRLTVL.

This clonotype was counted only a few times. A much more abundant neighbour one base away suggests this may be a read error. The gene calls are TRBV5-4 and TRBJ2-3, with D hard to call. This CDR3 has 11 residues. Germline values: CDR1 SGHNT, CDR2 YYREEE (reference sequence). The V gene lost 4 bases and the J gene lost 5 bases, with 5 bases spanning the gap. Here the CDR3 DNA reads TGTGCCAGCAGCCGCGTAGATACGCAGTATTTT. Translating gives CASSRVDTQYF.

The table lists this clonotype with a count of one. V gene TRBV2 combines with J gene TRBJ2-3, with 8 bases lining up with TRBD2. CDR1 is SNHLY and CDR2 is FYNNEI in the germline V gene. This CDR3 contains 17 residues. CDR3: CGAAKVLGGRQLDTQYF. The CDR3, as DNA: TGTGGAGCAGCGAAAGTGTTAGGCGGGAGGCAGTTAGATACGCAGTATTTT.

This sequence joins TRBV29-1 and TRBJ2-4; possible D gene TRBD2, 6 bases. The V and J ends lost 6 bases and 8 bases respectively, with 14 bases between them. Germline values: CDR1 SQVTM, CDR2 ANQGSEA. The CDR3 runs to 12 residues. The CDR3 region is CSVVIGGYIQYF. In DNA form, the CDR3 reads TGCAGCGTCGTAATTGGGGGGTACATTCAGTACTTC.

A note on this clonotype: A much bigger clone sits one base away, suggesting this may be a read error. This rearrangement joins TRBV28 to TRBJ1-2; possible D gene TRBD1, 6 bases. The germline gives CDR1 MDHEN, CDR2 SYDVKM. The CDR3 is 13 residues long. Trimming took off 11 bases at V and 4 bases at J, with 17 bases between the two ends. CDR3 amino acids: CARHLLGAYGYTF. The CDR3 region has the DNA TGTGCCCGCCACCTCCTGGGGGCCTATGGCTACACCTTC.

This clonotype was detected only once. The genes are TRBV21-1 and TRBJ1-1; TRBD1, as called in the table, went unchecked against the DNA. TRBV21-1 counts as a pseudogene. The CDR3 contains 15 residues. The CDR3 spells CASSKPYPLNTETLF. The DNA of the CDR3 is TGTGCCAGCAGCAAACCCTACCCCTTGAACACTGAAACTCTCTTT.

This clonotype was seen just once. A read error may be the cause here, since a much bigger clone is one base away. The chain recombines TRBV10-3 with TRBJ1-3, with TRBD1 as a possible D gene (5 bases). Germline V gene data show CDR1 as ENHRY and CDR2 as SYGVKD. The CDR3 loop spans 14 amino acids. Trimming stripped 7 bases from V and 1 base from J, with 11 bases between. The CDR3 sequence is CAIMDTGSGNTIYF. CDR3 nucleotides: TGTGCCATCATGGACACAGGATCTGGAAACACCATATATTTT.

Comment on this clonotype: One junction end does not reproduce the germline sequence, and a read error may be involved. This chain joins TRBV11-1 and TRBJ2-2; D unclear. This CDR3 comprises 17 residues. Per the germline V gene, CDR1 is SGHAT and CDR2 is FQDESV (reference sequence). CDR3 sequence reads: CASSARPFQVNTGEPFF. CDR3 in DNA: TGTGCCAGCAGCGCCCGGCCATTCCAAGTTAACACCGGAGAGCCGTTTTTT.

As for this clonotype: A read error may account for a junction end that differs from germline. This sequence joins TRBV11-3 and TRBJ2-5; tentative D call: TRBD2 (5 bases). The CDR3 is 12 residues long. Germline V gives CDR1 SGHNT, CDR2 YENEEA. CDR3: CASSPTGETRYF. Written as DNA, the CDR3 is TGTGCCAGCAGCCCGACCGGGGAGACCCGGTACTTC.

Note on this clonotype: The conserved final phenylalanine or tryptophan is absent from the CDR3, which likely points to a read error. The rearrangement joins TRBV5-1 to TRBJ2-1; D perhaps matches TRBD1 (6 bases). The CDR3 is 16 residues long. Germline-derived CDR1 and CDR2 are SGHRS and YFSETQ. The DNA for the CDR3 is TGCGCCAGCAGCTCGAGGTCGGACAGTACCTACAAAGAGCAGTTCTTA. It encodes CASSSRSDSTYKEQFL.

With regard to this clonotype: A much bigger clone sits one base away, suggesting this may be a read error. The genes are TRBV28 and TRBJ1-5; 7 nucleotides align to TRBD1. The length of the CDR3 is 15 residues. J gave up 2 bases and V 6 bases, and 7 bases lay outside the gene matches. Germline CDR1 MDHEN, CDR2 SYDVKM. Here the CDR3 reads CASSLKGAGNQPQHF. For the CDR3, the DNA is TGTGCCAGCAGCCTCAAGGGGGCCGGCAATCAGCCCCAGCATTTT.